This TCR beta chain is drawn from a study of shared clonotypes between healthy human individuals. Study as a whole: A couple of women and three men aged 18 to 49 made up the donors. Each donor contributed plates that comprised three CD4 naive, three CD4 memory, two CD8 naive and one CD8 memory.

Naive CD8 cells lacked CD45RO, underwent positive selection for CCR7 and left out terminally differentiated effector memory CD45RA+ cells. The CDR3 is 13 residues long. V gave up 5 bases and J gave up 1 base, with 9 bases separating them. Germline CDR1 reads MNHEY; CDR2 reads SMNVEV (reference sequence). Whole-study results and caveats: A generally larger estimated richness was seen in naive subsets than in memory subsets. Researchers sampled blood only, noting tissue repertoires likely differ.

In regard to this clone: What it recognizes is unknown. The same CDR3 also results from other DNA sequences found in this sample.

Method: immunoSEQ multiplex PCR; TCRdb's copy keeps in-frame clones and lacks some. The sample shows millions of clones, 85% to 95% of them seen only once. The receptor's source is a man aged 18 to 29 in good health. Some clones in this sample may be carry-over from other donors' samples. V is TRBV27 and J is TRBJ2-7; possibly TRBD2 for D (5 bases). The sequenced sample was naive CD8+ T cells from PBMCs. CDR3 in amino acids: CASSHGLSYEQYF. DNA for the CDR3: TGTGCCAGCAGTCACGGACTGTCCTACGAGCAGTACTTC.